This TCR beta chain is from a study of blood T cell repertoires in COVID-19. The overall study: Material from acute and convalescent COVID-19 was sourced from the United States, Italy and Spain.

Using immunoSEQ multiplex PCR, the repertoire was profiled, and TCRdb retains in-frame clones only, with some absent. The table lists some 200,000 clones, 65% to 90% of them singletons, with about 5% in the top ten. Recruitment covered about 25 US areas and drew participants whose ages spanned roughly 18 to 95 years. Cohorts were determined from participant-reported clinical history. This CDR3 is built from 13 residues. Between the trimmed V and J ends, which lost 0 bases and 9 bases, there was a span of 12 bases. The germline V gene has CDR1 LNHNV and CDR2 YYDKDF (reference sequence). This chain joins TRBV15 and TRBJ2-7; D remains ambiguous. Sequenced sample: PBMCs or T cells enriched from blood (not recorded which). This TCR derives from a woman aged 55-69 years with acute COVID-19. The CDR3 coding sequence is TGTGCCACCAGCAGAGATCGAGTCTTCGGGCAGTACTTC. Its protein product is CATSRDRVFGQYF. The complete variable domain, with remaining parts taken from reference TRBV15 and TRBJ2-7, reads DAMVIQNPRYQVTQFGKPVTLSCSQTLNHNVMYWYQQKSSQAPKLLFHYYDKDFNNEADTPDNFQSRRPNTSFCFLDIRSPGLGDTAMYLCATSRDRVFGQYFGPGTRLTVT.